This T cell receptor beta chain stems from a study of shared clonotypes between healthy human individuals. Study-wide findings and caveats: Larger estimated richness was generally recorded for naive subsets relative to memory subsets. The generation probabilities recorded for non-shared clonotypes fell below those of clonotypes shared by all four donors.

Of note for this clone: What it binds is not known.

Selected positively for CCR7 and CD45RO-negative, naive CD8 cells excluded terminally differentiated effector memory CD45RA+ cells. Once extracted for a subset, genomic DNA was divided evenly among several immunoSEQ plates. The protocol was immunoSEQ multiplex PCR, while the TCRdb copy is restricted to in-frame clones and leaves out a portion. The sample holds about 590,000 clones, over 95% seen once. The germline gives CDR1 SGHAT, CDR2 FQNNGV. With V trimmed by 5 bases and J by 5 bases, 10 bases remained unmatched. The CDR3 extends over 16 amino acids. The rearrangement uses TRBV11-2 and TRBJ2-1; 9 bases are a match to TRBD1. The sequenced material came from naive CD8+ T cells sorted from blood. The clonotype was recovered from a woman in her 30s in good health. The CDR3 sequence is CASSAGRGTGNNEQFF. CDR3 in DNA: TGTGCCAGCAGCGCAGGGAGGGGGACAGGGAACAATGAGCAGTTCTTC.